Listed below are T cell receptor beta chains from one sample, sequenced in a study of OX40 agonist ivuxolimab in advanced cancers. Here immunoSEQ multiplex PCR was the method, and the copy in TCRdb shows in-frame clones only, minus some. This repertoire shows just over 60,000 clones, approximately 92% found once; its top ten account for around 0.63%. The sample here was CD4+ or CD8+ T cells sorted from blood, taken in a trial of the OX40 agonist ivuxolimab. These receptors came from an adult with an advanced solid tumor such as melanoma, head and neck, liver or kidney cancer. The CDR3 runs from the conserved cysteine through the conserved F or W. The order of the fields is J gene, V gene, clone size, D gene, CDR3 protein, CDR3 DNA. A D gene is named only where the DNA matches it firmly. Only some rows state a clone size, as once, few, many or a class for expanded clones.

J: TRBJ2-1
V: TRBV7-3
size: NA
D: NA
CDR3: CASSFGMGPNEQFF
DNA: TGTGCCAGCAGCTTTGGGATGGGACCGAATGAGCAGTTCTTC

J: TRBJ2-5
V: TRBV7-9
size: NA
D: NA
CDR3: CASSPSESETQYF
DNA: TGTGCCAGCAGCCCGTCGGAGTCAGAGACCCAGTACTTC

J: TRBJ2-7
V: TRBV11-2
size: NA
D: NA
CDR3: CASSLVEGTYEQYF
DNA: TGTGCCAGCAGCTTAGTAGAGGGGACCTACGAGCAGTACTTC

J: TRBJ2-7
V: TRBV6-1
size: NA
D: NA
CDR3: CASKGGLSSYEQYF
DNA: TGTGCCAGCAAGGGAGGACTGAGCTCCTACGAGCAGTACTTC

J: TRBJ2-2
V: TRBV11-3
size: NA
D: TRBD2
CDR3: CASSSLAGGLPGNTGELFF
DNA: TGTGCCAGCAGCTCCTTAGCGGGGGGGCTTCCGGGAAACACCGGGGAGCTGTTTTTT

J: TRBJ2-1
V: TRBV4-1
size: NA
D: TRBD2
CDR3: CASSQGLADPYNEQFF
DNA: TGCGCCAGCAGCCAAGGACTAGCGGACCCCTACAATGAGCAGTTCTTC

J: TRBJ1-1
V: TRBV5-1
size: once
D: TRBD1
CDR3: CASSLTGGMNTEAFF
DNA: TGCGCCAGCAGCTTAACAGGGGGTATGAACACTGAAGCTTTCTTT

J: TRBJ2-7
V: TRBV10-2
size: NA
D: TRBD1
CDR3: CASSELWTGTYEQYF
DNA: TGCGCCAGCAGTGAGTTATGGACAGGGACCTACGAGCAGTACTTC

J: TRBJ1-2
V: TRBV4-1
size: once
D: NA
CDR3: CASSQVNSNYGYTF
DNA: TGCGCCAGCAGCCAAGTAAACAGTAACTATGGCTACACCTTC

J: TRBJ2-3
V: TRBV19
size: once
D: NA
CDR3: CASSPSSVSTDTQYF
DNA: TGTGCCAGTAGTCCGTCTAGCGTAAGCACAGATACGCAGTATTTT

J: TRBJ2-5
V: TRBV27
size: NA
D: NA
CDR3: CASSSSAEETQYF
DNA: TGTGCCAGCAGTTCCAGTGCAGAGGAGACCCAGTACTTC

J: TRBJ2-4
V: TRBV15
size: once
D: NA
CDR3: CATSRVSTGVDIQYF
DNA: TGTGCCACCAGCAGAGTCTCGACAGGAGTAGACATTCAGTACTTC

J: TRBJ1-2
V: TRBV11-3
size: NA
D: TRBD1
CDR3: CASSPGTGDYGYTF
DNA: TGTGCCAGCAGCCCCGGCACAGGGGACTATGGCTACACCTTC

J: TRBJ2-2
V: TRBV2
size: NA
D: NA
CDR3: CASSERTSNTGELFF
DNA: TGTGCCAGCAGTGAGAGGACATCGAACACCGGGGAGCTGTTTTTT

J: TRBJ2-7
V: TRBV7-6
size: NA
D: NA
CDR3: CASSLGLGGVGVQYF
DNA: TGTGCCAGCAGCCTAGGATTAGGGGGTGTAGGGGTGCAGTACTTC

J: TRBJ1-1
V: TRBV6-5
size: NA
D: NA
CDR3: CASTPGGGTEAFF
DNA: TGTGCCAGCACCCCCGGGGGAGGGACTGAAGCTTTCTTT

J: TRBJ2-2
V: TRBV18
size: NA
D: NA
CDR3: CASSPSGLDTGELFF
DNA: TGTGCCAGCTCACCATCAGGGTTAGACACCGGGGAGCTGTTTTTT

J: TRBJ2-7
V: TRBV5-4
size: NA
D: TRBD2
CDR3: CASRYGASGRQEQYF
DNA: TGTGCCAGCAGATACGGGGCCAGCGGGAGGCAAGAGCAGTACTTC

J: TRBJ1-2
V: TRBV2
size: NA
D: NA
CDR3: CASSNNSPGQGPNYGYTF
DNA: TGTGCCAGCAGTAATAATTCCCCCGGGCAGGGTCCCAACTATGGCTACACCTTC

J: TRBJ2-3
V: TRBV6-5
size: NA
D: NA
CDR3: CASSPSTDTQYF
DNA: TGTGCCAGCAGCCCCAGTACAGATACGCAGTATTTT

J: TRBJ1-2
V: TRBV13
size: NA
D: TRBD1
CDR3: CASSPRTGGLTNYGYTF
DNA: TGTGCCAGCAGCCCCCGGACAGGGGGTCTTACTAACTATGGCTACACCTTC

J: TRBJ1-1
V: TRBV6-6
size: NA
D: TRBD1
CDR3: CASSRGSSEAFF
DNA: TGTGCCAGCAGCAGGGGGTCCTCTGAAGCTTTCTTT

J: TRBJ1-1
V: TRBV6-5
size: NA
D: NA
CDR3: CASSDQGLNTEAFF
DNA: TGTGCCAGCAGTGACCAGGGCTTGAACACTGAAGCTTTCTTT

J: TRBJ2-3
V: TRBV9
size: NA
D: TRBD2
CDR3: CASSAGLAGDTQYF
DNA: TGTGCCAGCAGCGCTGGACTAGCGGGAGATACGCAGTATTTT

J: TRBJ1-2
V: TRBV6-1
size: NA
D: TRBD1
CDR3: CASSVTGQFYGYTF
DNA: TGTGCCAGCAGTGTCACGGGACAGTTTTATGGCTACACCTTC

J: TRBJ2-5
V: TRBV5-1
size: NA
D: TRBD2
CDR3: CASYSNIVAGQETQYF
DNA: TGCGCCAGCTATTCGAATATAGTAGCGGGTCAAGAGACCCAGTACTTC

J: TRBJ2-5
V: TRBV5-1
size: few
D: TRBD2
CDR3: CASSGIAGGETQYF
DNA: TGCGCCAGCTCCGGGATAGCGGGAGGGGAGACCCAGTACTTC

J: TRBJ2-3
V: TRBV11-3
size: NA
D: NA
CDR3: CASSPYAPPTGSQYF
DNA: TGTGCCAGCAGTCCCTATGCGCCACCTACGGGTTCGCAGTATTTT

J: TRBJ2-5
V: TRBV13
size: NA
D: NA
CDR3: CASSLGPFREETQYF
DNA: TGTGCCAGCAGCTTAGGCCCTTTCCGGGAAGAGACCCAGTACTTC

J: TRBJ2-7
V: TRBV2
size: NA
D: NA
CDR3: CASIFGNINYEQYF
DNA: TGTGCCAGCATTTTCGGGAACATCAACTACGAGCAGTACTTC

J: TRBJ2-3
V: TRBV7-8
size: NA
D: TRBD2
CDR3: CASSVSGLSGNTDTQYF
DNA: TGTGCCAGCAGCGTAAGCGGTCTTAGCGGGAACACAGATACGCAGTATTTT

J: TRBJ2-5
V: TRBV7-9
size: NA
D: TRBD2
CDR3: CASSLVWEGLAEETQYF
DNA: TGTGCCAGCAGCTTAGTCTGGGAGGGACTAGCGGAAGAGACCCAGTACTTC

J: TRBJ2-7
V: TRBV29-1
size: NA
D: NA
CDR3: CSVDRPGGDEQYF
DNA: TGCAGCGTGGACAGGCCTGGCGGGGACGAGCAGTACTTC

J: TRBJ2-3
V: TRBV30
size: NA
D: TRBD2
CDR3: CAWRGLAEDTQYF
DNA: TGTGCCTGGAGAGGGCTAGCGGAGGATACGCAGTATTTT

J: TRBJ1-6
V: TRBV7-9
size: NA
D: NA
CDR3: CASSPQDDSPLHF
DNA: TGTGCCAGCAGCCCGCAGGACGACTCACCCCTCCACTTT

J: TRBJ1-5
V: TRBV6-1
size: NA
D: NA
CDR3: CASSGSSFNQPQHF
DNA: TGTGCCAGCAGTGGGTCCAGTTTCAATCAGCCCCAGCATTTT

J: TRBJ2-5
V: TRBV20-1
size: NA
D: NA
CDR3: CSAGKETQYF
DNA: TGCAGTGCAGGGAAAGAGACCCAGTACTTC

J: TRBJ2-2
V: TRBV10-3
size: NA
D: TRBD2
CDR3: CAISPGTSDTGELFF
DNA: TGTGCCATCAGCCCCGGGACTAGCGACACCGGGGAGCTGTTTTTT

J: TRBJ1-1
V: TRBV6-1
size: NA
D: TRBD1
CDR3: CASGNRGAEAFF
DNA: TGTGCCAGCGGGAACAGGGGAGCTGAAGCTTTCTTT

J: TRBJ2-7
V: TRBV7-9
size: NA
D: TRBD1
CDR3: CASTQTPPGQRSYEQYF
DNA: TGTGCCAGCACACAAACTCCTCCGGGACAGCGCTCCTACGAGCAGTACTTC

J: TRBJ2-5
V: TRBV30
size: NA
D: TRBD1
CDR3: CAWGVRLTGWQETQYF
DNA: TGTGCCTGGGGCGTCCGATTGACAGGGTGGCAAGAGACCCAGTACTTC

J: TRBJ2-7
V: TRBV5-6
size: NA
D: NA
CDR3: CASSLWGGNEQYF
DNA: TGTGCCAGCAGCTTGTGGGGAGGCAACGAGCAGTACTTC

J: TRBJ2-7
V: TRBV15
size: NA
D: NA
CDR3: CATSRPSTGINEQYF
DNA: TGTGCCACCAGCCGCCCCTCGACAGGCATCAACGAGCAGTACTTC

J: TRBJ2-5
V: TRBV18
size: NA
D: NA
CDR3: CASSPFFQETQYF
DNA: TGTGCCAGCTCACCATTTTTCCAAGAGACCCAGTACTTC

J: TRBJ1-2
V: TRBV29-1
size: NA
D: NA
CDR3: CSVAALRDGYTF
DNA: TGCAGCGTTGCGGCACTCAGAGATGGCTACACCTTC

J: TRBJ1-2
V: TRBV2
size: NA
D: NA
CDR3: CASSYRVWNYGYTF
DNA: TGTGCCAGCAGTTACAGGGTGTGGAACTATGGCTACACCTTC

J: TRBJ1-6
V: TRBV5-1
size: once
D: TRBD1
CDR3: CASSSDPGQFNSPLHF
DNA: TGCGCCAGCAGCTCAGACCCGGGACAGTTCAATTCACCCCTCCACTTT

J: TRBJ1-1
V: TRBV7-9
size: NA
D: NA
CDR3: CASRTSTGAAFF
DNA: TGTGCCAGCAGAACCTCGACGGGGGCAGCTTTCTTT

J: TRBJ1-5
V: TRBV2
size: NA
D: NA
CDR3: CASSEARGNQPQHF
DNA: TGTGCCAGCAGTGAAGCGAGGGGAAATCAGCCCCAGCATTTT

J: TRBJ2-1
V: TRBV21-1
size: NA
D: NA
CDR3: CASSKERSGTYNEQFF
DNA: TGTGCCAGCAGCAAAGAAAGGAGCGGGACATACAATGAGCAGTTCTTC

J: TRBJ2-3
V: TRBV25-1
size: NA
D: NA
CDR3: CASSESYGGAADTQYF
DNA: TGTGCCAGCAGTGAATCGTATGGCGGGGCGGCAGATACGCAGTATTTT